This T cell receptor beta chain stems from a study of T-cell memory formation after mild COVID-19. Findings of the study overall: A second wave expanding day 15 to 37 was CD4+-biased; contracting clones were balanced. CM and EM subsets held most contracting CD4+ clones; EMRA held CD8+ ones.

The trim removed 0 bases at V and 7 bases at J, leaving 6 bases unmatched. The CDR3 contains 15 residues. Germline V CDR1 and CDR2: ENHRY, SYGVKD. This clonotype was counted a few times. Its antigen is as yet unknown. 5'RACE with constant-segment primers built TCRalpha and TCRbeta cDNA libraries with UMIs. TCRdb re-analysed the 5' RACE reads in MiXCR, keeping a single row per CDR3 protein. The sample contains 200,000 to 300,000 distinct CDR3 sequences, 15% of which appear only once. The rearrangement links TRBV10-3 to TRBJ2-1, with TRBD2 identical over 7 bases. This TCR was recovered from an adult woman who had mild COVID-19 (a few samples of this study predate the infection). Cell type and time point are not known. Source material: PBMCs or a T cell subset sorted from them (not recorded which). The CDR3 loop is CAISESASGKNEQFF. The CDR3 nucleotides are TGTGCCATCAGTGAGTCGGCCAGCGGGAAGAATGAGCAGTTCTTC.